This TCR beta chain was profiled in a study of neoadjuvant anti-PD-1 for oral cavity cancer. The CDR3 runs 15 residues. Germline CDR1 reads SGHAT; CDR2 reads FQNNGV. The trim removed 5 bases at V and 8 bases at J, leaving 11 bases unmatched. Time point reported: after neoadjuvant nivolumab, at surgical resection. Stage II-IVA oral cavity squamous cell carcinoma was new and untreated by systemic or radiation therapy. Sequencing used immunoSEQ multiplex PCR; TCRdb keeps in-frame clones, though not all of them. The table records about 24,000 clones, roughly 29% of them present only once. The clonotype comes from a person aged 40 to 85 with oral cavity squamous cell carcinoma. This material consisted of tumor tissue, taken after nivolumab (anti-PD-1) treatment. The V gene is TRBV11-2, the J gene TRBJ2-1; 8 bases line up with TRBD2. The CDR3 loop reads CASSPRTSFFDEQFF. The CDR3 nucleotides are TGTGCCAGCAGCCCGCGGACTAGCTTTTTTGATGAGCAGTTCTTC.